This T cell receptor (beta chain) appears in the sequencing data of a study of early T cells in non-severe SARS-CoV-2 infection. Study background: Chains from this unsorted whole-blood bulk RNA could not be paired.

The CDR3 totals 13 residues. Trimming took 3 bases from V and 8 from J; bases not matched to a gene: 6. Germline V gene lookup returns CDR1 LGHDT and CDR2 YNNKEL (reference sequence). This clonotype was counted at least ten times. The antigen is undetermined. Regarding the study as a whole: Using VDJdb, the matching emphasized anti-spike CD8 responses while missing private and CD4 specificities.

cDNA molecules, individually, were tagged with unique molecular identifiers. TCRdb reprocessed the 5' RACE reads with MiXCR, giving one entry per CDR3 protein. The data contain over 50,000 distinct CDR3 sequences, roughly 10% of them singletons. The chain employs TRBV3-1 and TRBJ1-2; 7 bases line up with TRBD1. The TCR was taken from an adult who was a healthcare worker with PCR-confirmed SARS-CoV-2 infection or an uninfected control (not recorded which). The specimen was whole blood. CDR3 amino acids: CASSHEGAGGYTF. The CDR3 bases are TGTGCCAGCAGCCATGAGGGGGCTGGGGGCTACACCTTC.